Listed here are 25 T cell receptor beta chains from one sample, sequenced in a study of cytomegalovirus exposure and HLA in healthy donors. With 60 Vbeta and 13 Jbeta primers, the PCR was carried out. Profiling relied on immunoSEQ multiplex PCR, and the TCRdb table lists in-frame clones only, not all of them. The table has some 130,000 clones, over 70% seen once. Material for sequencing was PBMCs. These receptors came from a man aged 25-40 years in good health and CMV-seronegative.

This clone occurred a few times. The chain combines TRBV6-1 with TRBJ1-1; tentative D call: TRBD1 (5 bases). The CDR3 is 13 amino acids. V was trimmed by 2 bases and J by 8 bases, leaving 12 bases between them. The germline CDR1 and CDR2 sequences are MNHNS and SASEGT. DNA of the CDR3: TGTGCCAGCAGTGAAAAGGTCAGGGCGGAAGCTTTCTTT. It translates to CASSEKVRAEAFF.

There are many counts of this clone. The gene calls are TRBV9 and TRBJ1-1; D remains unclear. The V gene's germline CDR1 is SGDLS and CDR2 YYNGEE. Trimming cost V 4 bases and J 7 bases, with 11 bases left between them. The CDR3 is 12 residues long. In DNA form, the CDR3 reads TGTGCCAGCAGCTCCCAGAATTTTGAAGCTTTCTTT. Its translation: CASSSQNFEAFF.

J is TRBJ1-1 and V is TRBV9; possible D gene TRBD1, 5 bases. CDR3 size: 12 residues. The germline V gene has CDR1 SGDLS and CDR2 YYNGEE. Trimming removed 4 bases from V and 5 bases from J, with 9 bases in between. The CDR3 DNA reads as TGTGCCAGCAGCAAGACAGAAACTGAAGCTTTCTTT. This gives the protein CASSKTETEAFF.

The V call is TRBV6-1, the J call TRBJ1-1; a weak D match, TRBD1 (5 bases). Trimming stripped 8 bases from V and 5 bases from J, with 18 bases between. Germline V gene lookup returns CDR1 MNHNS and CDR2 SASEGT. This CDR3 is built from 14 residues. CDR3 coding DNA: TGTGCCAGCCCACCCCCCGGGGGACGGACTGAAGCTTTCTTT. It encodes CASPPPGGRTEAFF.

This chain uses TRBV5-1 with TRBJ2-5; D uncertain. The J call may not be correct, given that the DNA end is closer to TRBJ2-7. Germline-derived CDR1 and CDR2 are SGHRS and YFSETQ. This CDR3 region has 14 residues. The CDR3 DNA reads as TGCGCCAGCAGCCCGTACCAAGGAGATTACGAGCAGTACTTC. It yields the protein CASSPYQGDYEQYF.

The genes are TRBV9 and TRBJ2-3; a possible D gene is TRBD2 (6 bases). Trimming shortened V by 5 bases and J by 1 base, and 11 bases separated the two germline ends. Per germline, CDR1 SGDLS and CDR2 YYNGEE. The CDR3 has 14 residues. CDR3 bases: TGTGCCAGCAGAGGGCCGGGGGGCACAGATACGCAGTATTTT. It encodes CASRGPGGTDTQYF.

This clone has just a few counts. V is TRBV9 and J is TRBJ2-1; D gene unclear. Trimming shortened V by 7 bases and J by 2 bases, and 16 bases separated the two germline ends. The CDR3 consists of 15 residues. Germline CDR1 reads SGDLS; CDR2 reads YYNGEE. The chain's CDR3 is CASSLSSSAYNEQFF. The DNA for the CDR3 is TGTGCCAGCTCTCTCTCTTCCTCGGCCTACAATGAGCAGTTCTTC.

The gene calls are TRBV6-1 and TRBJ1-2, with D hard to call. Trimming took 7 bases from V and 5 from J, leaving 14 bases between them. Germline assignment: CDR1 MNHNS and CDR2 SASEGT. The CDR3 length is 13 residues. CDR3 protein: CASMERVGYGYTF. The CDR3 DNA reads TGTGCCAGCATGGAGAGGGTGGGGTATGGCTACACCTTC.

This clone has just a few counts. The CDR3 bases are TGTGCCAGCAGAGACGAAGGACAGGGGAGAAATGAGCAGTTCTTC. Encoded protein: CASRDEGQGRNEQFF. V is TRBV6-5 and J is TRBJ2-1; 9 nucleotides match TRBD1. V shed 6 bases and J 7 bases; nucleotides not matched to a gene: 10. Per the germline V gene, CDR1 is MNHEY and CDR2 is SVGAGI. The CDR3 runs 15 residues.

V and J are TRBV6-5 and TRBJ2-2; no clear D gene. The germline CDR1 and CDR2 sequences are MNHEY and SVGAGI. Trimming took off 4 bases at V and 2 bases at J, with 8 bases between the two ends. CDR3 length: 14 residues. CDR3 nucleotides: TGTGCCAGCAGTTGGCAGCGAAACACCGGGGAGCTGTTTTTT. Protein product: CASSWQRNTGELFF.

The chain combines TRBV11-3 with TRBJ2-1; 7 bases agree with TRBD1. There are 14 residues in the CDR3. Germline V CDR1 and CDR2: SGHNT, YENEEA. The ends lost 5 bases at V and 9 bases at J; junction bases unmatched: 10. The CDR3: CASSPQVGGSEQFF. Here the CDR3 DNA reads TGTGCCAGCAGCCCCCAGGTAGGGGGCAGTGAGCAGTTCTTC.

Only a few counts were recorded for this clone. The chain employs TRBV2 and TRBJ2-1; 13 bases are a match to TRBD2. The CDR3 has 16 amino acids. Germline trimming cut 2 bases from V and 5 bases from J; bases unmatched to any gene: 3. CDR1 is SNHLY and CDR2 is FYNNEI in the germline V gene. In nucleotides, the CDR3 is TGTGCCAGCAGTGAAACTAGCGGGGGGGGAAACAATGAGCAGTTCTTC. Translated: CASSETSGGGNNEQFF.

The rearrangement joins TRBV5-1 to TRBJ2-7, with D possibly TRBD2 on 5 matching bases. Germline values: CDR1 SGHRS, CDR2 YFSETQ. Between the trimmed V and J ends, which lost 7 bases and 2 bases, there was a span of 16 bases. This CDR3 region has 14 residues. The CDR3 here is CASASEARAYEQYF. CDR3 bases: TGCGCCAGCGCGTCGGAGGCTAGGGCCTACGAGCAGTACTTC.

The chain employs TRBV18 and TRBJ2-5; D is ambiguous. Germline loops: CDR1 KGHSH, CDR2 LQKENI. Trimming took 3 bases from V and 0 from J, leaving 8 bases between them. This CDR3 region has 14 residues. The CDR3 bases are TGTGCCAGCTCACCGAAACAGTACCAAGAGACCCAGTACTTC. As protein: CASSPKQYQETQYF.

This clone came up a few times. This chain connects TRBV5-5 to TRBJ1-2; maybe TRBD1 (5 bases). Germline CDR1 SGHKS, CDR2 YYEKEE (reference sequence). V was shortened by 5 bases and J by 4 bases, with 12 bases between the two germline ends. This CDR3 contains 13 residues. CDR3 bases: TGTGCCAGCAGGGGAGGACAAAGCTATGGCTACACCTTC. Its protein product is CASRGGQSYGYTF.

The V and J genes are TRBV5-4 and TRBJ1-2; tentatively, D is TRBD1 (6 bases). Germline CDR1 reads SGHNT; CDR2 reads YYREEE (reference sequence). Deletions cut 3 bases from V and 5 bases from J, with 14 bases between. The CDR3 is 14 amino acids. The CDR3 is CASSSDSPIYGYTF. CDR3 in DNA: TGTGCCAGCAGCTCGGACAGTCCCATTTATGGCTACACCTTC.

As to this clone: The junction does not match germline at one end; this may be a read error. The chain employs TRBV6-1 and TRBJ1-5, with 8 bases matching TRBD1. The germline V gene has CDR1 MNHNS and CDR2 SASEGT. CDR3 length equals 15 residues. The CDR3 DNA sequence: TGTGCCAGCAGTGAAAATACCCCAGGACAGGGACGGGGGGATTTT. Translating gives CASSENTPGQGRGDF.

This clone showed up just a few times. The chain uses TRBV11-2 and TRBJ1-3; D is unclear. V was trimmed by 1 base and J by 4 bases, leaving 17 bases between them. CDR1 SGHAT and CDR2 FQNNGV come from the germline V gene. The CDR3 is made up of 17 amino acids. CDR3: CASSLGTGRRIGNTIYF. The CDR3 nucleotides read TGTGCCAGCAGCTTAGGAACGGGCAGGAGGATCGGAAACACCATATATTTT.

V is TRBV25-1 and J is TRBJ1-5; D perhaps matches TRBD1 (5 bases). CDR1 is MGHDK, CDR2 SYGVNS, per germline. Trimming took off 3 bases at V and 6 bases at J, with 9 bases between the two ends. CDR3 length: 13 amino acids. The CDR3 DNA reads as TGTGCCAGCAGTGATGGGGGGGGTCAGCCCCAGCATTTT. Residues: CASSDGGGQPQHF.

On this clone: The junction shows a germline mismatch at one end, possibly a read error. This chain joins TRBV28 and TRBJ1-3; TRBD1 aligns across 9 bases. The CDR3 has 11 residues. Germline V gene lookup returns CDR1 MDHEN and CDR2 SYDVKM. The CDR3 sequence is CASSWTGEISF. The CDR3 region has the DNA TGTGCCAGCAGTTGGACAGGGGAAATCTCCTTT.

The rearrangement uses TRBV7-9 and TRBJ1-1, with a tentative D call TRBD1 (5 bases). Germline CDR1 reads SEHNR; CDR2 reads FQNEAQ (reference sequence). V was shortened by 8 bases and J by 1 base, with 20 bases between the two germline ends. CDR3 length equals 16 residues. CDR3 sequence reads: CASERGTGLENTEAFF. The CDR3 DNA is TGTGCCAGCGAGCGGGGGACGGGGTTGGAGAACACTGAAGCTTTCTTT.

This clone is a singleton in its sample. DNA of the CDR3: TGTGCCAGCAGTTTGGGCACTTCTGGAAACACCATATATTTT. It specifies CASSLGTSGNTIYF. This chain connects TRBV27 to TRBJ1-3; D is ambiguous. The germline CDR1 and CDR2 sequences are MNHEY and SMNVEV (reference sequence). The CDR3 spans 14 residues. V was pared by 3 bases and J by 1 base, with 7 bases between.

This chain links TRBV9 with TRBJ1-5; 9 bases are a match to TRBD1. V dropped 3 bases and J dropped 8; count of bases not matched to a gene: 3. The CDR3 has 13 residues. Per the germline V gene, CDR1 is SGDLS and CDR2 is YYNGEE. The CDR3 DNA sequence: TGTGCCAGCAGCGCCCGACAGGGGGAGCCCCAGCATTTT. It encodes CASSARQGEPQHF. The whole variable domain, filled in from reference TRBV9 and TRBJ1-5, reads DSGVTQTPKHLITATGQRVTLRCSPRSGDLSVYWYQQSLDQGLQFLIQYYNGEERAKGNILERFSAQQFPDLHSELNLSSLELGDSALYFCASSARQGEPQHFGDGTRLSIL.

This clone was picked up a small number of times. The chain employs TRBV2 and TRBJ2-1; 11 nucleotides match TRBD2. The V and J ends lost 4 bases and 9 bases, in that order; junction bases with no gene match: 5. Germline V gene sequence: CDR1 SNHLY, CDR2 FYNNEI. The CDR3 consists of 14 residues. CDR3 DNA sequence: TGTGCCAGCAGTGGGGGTAGCGGGAGGGCTGAGCAGTTCTTC. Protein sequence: CASSGGSGRAEQFF.

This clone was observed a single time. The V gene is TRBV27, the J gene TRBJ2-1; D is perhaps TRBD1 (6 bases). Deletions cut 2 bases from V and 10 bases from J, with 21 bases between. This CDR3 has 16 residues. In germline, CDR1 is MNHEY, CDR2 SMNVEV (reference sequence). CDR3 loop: CASSLGPATGWQEQFF. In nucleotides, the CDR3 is TGTGCCAGCAGTTTAGGACCCGCGACAGGTTGGCAGGAGCAGTTCTTC.